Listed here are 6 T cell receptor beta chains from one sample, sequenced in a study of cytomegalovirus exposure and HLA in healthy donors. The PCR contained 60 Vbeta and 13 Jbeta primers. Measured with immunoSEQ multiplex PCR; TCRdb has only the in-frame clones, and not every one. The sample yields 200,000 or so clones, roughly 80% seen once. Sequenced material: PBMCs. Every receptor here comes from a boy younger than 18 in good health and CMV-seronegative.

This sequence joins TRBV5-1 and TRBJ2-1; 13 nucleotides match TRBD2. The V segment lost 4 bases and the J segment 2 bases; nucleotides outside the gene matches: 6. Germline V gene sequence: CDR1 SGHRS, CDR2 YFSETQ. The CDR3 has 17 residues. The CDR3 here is CASSPKGLAGPYNEQFF. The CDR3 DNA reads TGCGCCAGCAGCCCGAAGGGACTAGCGGGACCCTACAATGAGCAGTTCTTC.

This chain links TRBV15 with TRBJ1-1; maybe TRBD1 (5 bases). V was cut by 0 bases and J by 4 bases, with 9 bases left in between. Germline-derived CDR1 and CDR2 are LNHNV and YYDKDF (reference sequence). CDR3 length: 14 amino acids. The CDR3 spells CATSRDRAGTEAFF. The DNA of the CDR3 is TGTGCCACCAGCAGAGACAGGGCAGGCACTGAAGCTTTCTTT.

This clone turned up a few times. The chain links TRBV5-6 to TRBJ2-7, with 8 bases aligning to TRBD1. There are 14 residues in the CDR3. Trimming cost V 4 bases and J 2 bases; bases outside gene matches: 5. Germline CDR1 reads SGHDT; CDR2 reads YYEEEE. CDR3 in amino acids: CASSRTGSPYEQYF. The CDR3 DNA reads TGTGCCAGCAGCCGGACAGGGTCCCCCTACGAGCAGTACTTC.

The CDR3 region is CASSEPPVGTGNTEAFF. The CDR3 DNA follows: TGCGCCAGCAGTGAGCCCCCCGTTGGGACAGGGAACACTGAAGCTTTCTTT. V usage is TRBV10-2 and J usage is TRBJ1-1; 8 positions match TRBD1. CDR3 length equals 17 residues. Losses at the gene ends were 2 bases for V and 1 base for J; bases not matched to a gene: 9. CDR1 WSHSY and CDR2 SAAADI come from the germline V gene.

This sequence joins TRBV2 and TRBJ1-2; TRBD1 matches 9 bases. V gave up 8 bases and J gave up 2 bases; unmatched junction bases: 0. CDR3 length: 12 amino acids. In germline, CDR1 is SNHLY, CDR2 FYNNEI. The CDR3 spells CASGQGNYGYTF. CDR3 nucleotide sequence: TGTGCCAGCGGACAGGGGAACTATGGCTACACCTTC.

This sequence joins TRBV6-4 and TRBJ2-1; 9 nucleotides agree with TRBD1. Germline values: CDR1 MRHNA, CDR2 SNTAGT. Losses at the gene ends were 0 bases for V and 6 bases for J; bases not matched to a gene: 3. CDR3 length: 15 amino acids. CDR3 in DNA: TGTGCCAGCAGTGACTCGGGACAGGGCCCCAATGAGCAGTTCTTC. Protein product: CASSDSGQGPNEQFF.